A selection of T cell receptor beta chains follows, all from one sample in a study of yellow fever vaccine responses in identical twins. Each CDR3 protein gets one entry after TCRdb re-called the RT-PCR reads with MiXCR. This repertoire shows under 3,000 distinct CDR3 sequences, approximately 87% found once; its top ten account for roughly 4%. This material consisted of T cells from blood (PBMCs), unsorted or a sorted subset (not recorded which), taken before or after yellow fever vaccination (not recorded which). The source is a woman aged 18 to 35 who received the yellow fever vaccine. The conserved cysteine and the conserved F or W are not part of the CDR3 here. Fields, in order: J gene, V gene, clone size, CDR3 protein. Only part of the rows carry a size: once, few, many, or a class if the clone is expanded.

J gene: TRBJ2-1
V gene: TRBV7-1
clone size: .
CDR3 protein: ASSPGTSDYNEQF

J gene: TRBJ2-7
V gene: TRBV11-2
clone size: .
CDR3 protein: ASSSPMGYEQY

J gene: TRBJ2-1
V gene: TRBV29-1
clone size: .
CDR3 protein: SVPTGGGGNEQF

J gene: TRBJ2-7
V gene: TRBV10-1
clone size: .
CDR3 protein: ASSELRASGASYEQY

J gene: TRBJ2-3
V gene: TRBV4-1
clone size: once
CDR3 protein: ASSARTSGYTDTQY

J gene: TRBJ1-2
V gene: TRBV15
clone size: .
CDR3 protein: ATRQGLNYGYT

J gene: TRBJ2-2
V gene: TRBV11-3
clone size: .
CDR3 protein: ASSSLQGGMAGELF

J gene: TRBJ2-7
V gene: TRBV10-3
clone size: .
CDR3 protein: AISERGDSYEQY

J gene: TRBJ1-4
V gene: TRBV7-8
clone size: .
CDR3 protein: ASSLINRRVNEKLF

J gene: TRBJ2-7
V gene: TRBV10-1
clone size: .
CDR3 protein: ASSGGGPGNEQY

J gene: TRBJ2-7
V gene: TRBV6-2/TRBV6-3
clone size: .
CDR3 protein: ASSYSIQGYEQY

J gene: TRBJ2-5
V gene: TRBV7-9
clone size: .
CDR3 protein: ASSPLAETQY

J gene: TRBJ2-7
V gene: TRBV10-3
clone size: .
CDR3 protein: AISRQGGYEQY

J gene: TRBJ2-1
V gene: TRBV11-1
clone size: .
CDR3 protein: ASSYEGIKLNEQF

J gene: TRBJ2-3
V gene: TRBV15
clone size: .
CDR3 protein: ATSRDRRPHTQY

J gene: TRBJ1-1
V gene: TRBV4-2
clone size: .
CDR3 protein: ASSQVGVMNTEAF

J gene: TRBJ2-7
V gene: TRBV4-3
clone size: .
CDR3 protein: ASSNRGQGDYEQY

J gene: TRBJ2-5
V gene: TRBV28
clone size: .
CDR3 protein: ASSHSGRARLQY

J gene: TRBJ2-1
V gene: TRBV11-3
clone size: .
CDR3 protein: ASSPGLAVNNEQF

J gene: TRBJ2-3
V gene: TRBV11-1
clone size: once
CDR3 protein: ASSRDSTDTQY

J gene: TRBJ2-7
V gene: TRBV3-1
clone size: .
CDR3 protein: ASSQSSGGVQSAEQY

J gene: TRBJ1-4
V gene: TRBV28
clone size: .
CDR3 protein: ASSFGYNEKLF

J gene: TRBJ2-7
V gene: TRBV15
clone size: .
CDR3 protein: ATSKDGGIAYEQY

J gene: TRBJ2-7
V gene: TRBV12-3/TRBV12-4
clone size: once
CDR3 protein: ASSLGPGQGYEQY